The 28 T cell receptor beta chains reported below all come from one sample, sequenced in a study of blood T cell repertoires in COVID-19. Sequencing used immunoSEQ multiplex PCR; TCRdb keeps in-frame clones, though not all of them. Found here are nearly 200,000 clones, approximately 84% of them singletons; the top ten hold 6.9%. The sequenced sample was peripheral blood. The receptors were gathered from a human donor with acute or convalescent COVID-19. The donor label of this sample is uncertain.

Notes on this clone: The same CDR3 also results from other DNA sequences found in this sample. The rearrangement joins TRBV6-5 to TRBJ1-1; D is uncertain. The CDR3 extends over 13 amino acids. The germline CDR1 and CDR2 sequences are MNHEY and SVGAGI. V lost 2 bases and J 2 bases, leaving 6 bases between the germline ends. This chain's CDR3 is CASSYAENTEAFF. As DNA, the CDR3 is TGTGCCAGCAGTTACGCGGAAAACACTGAAGCTTTCTTT.

This rearrangement joins TRBV7-2 to TRBJ2-5; possibly TRBD2 for D (5 bases). Germline CDR1 is SGHTA and CDR2 is FQGNSA. The V end was cut by 3 bases, the J end by 2 bases, with 13 bases between. This CDR3 has 15 residues. The CDR3 here is CASSFWRSGQETQYF. The DNA for the CDR3 is TGTGCCAGCAGCTTTTGGAGGTCGGGACAAGAGACCCAGTACTTC.

The rearrangement joins TRBV18 to TRBJ2-1; 8 bases are a match to TRBD2. CDR1 and CDR2 from the germline V gene are KGHSH and LQKENI. The CDR3 contains 16 residues. V shed 2 bases, J shed 6 bases, and the junction held 9 bases outside the gene matches. The CDR3 region has the DNA TGTGCCAGCTCACCAGTTTTAGCGGGACTGGGCAATGAGCAGTTCTTC. Translation gives CASSPVLAGLGNEQFF.

The chain employs TRBV6-2 or TRBV6-3 and TRBJ1-5, with D possibly TRBD1 on 6 matching bases. V was cut by 4 bases and J by 1 base, with 14 bases left in between. Germline-derived CDR1 and CDR2 are MNHEY and SVGEGT. This CDR3 has 16 residues. The CDR3 sequence: CASSSFRGRSNQPQHF. The DNA of the CDR3 is TGTGCCAGCAGTTCATTCAGGGGAAGAAGCAATCAGCCCCAGCATTTT.

This clone was counted between two and nine times. CDR3 amino acids: CASSSGQGRETQYF. Here the CDR3 DNA reads TGTGCCAGCAGTTCGGGACAGGGGCGGGAGACCCAGTACTTC. The chain carries TRBV27 and TRBJ2-5, with 10 bases identical to TRBD1. The CDR3 extends over 14 amino acids. The V gene end was trimmed by 4 bases and the J gene end by 5 bases; junction bases not matched to a gene: 4. Germline values: CDR1 MNHEY, CDR2 SMNVEV (reference sequence).

This chain's CDR3 is CAWRGTSGRIPGELFF. Written as DNA, the CDR3 is TGTGCCTGGAGGGGGACTAGCGGGAGGATCCCCGGGGAGCTGTTTTTT. The genes are TRBV30 and TRBJ2-2, with 15 bases fitting TRBD2. V lost 3 bases, J lost 6 bases, and 5 bases stayed unmatched. The length of the CDR3 is 16 residues. Germline V CDR1 and CDR2: GTSNPN, SVGIG (reference sequence).

This clone was counted once. The V call is TRBV9, the J call TRBJ2-1; D ambiguous. The V end was cut by 0 bases, the J end by 8 bases, with 12 bases between. The CDR3 extends over 14 amino acids. Germline lookup yields CDR1 SGDLS and CDR2 YYNGEE. CDR3 sequence: CASSVARLSDEQFF. In DNA form, the CDR3 reads TGTGCCAGCAGCGTAGCGAGACTCTCAGATGAGCAGTTCTTC. Variable domain in full (rest from reference TRBV9 and TRBJ2-1): DSGVTQTPKHLITATGQRVTLRCSPRSGDLSVYWYQQSLDQGLQFLIQYYNGEERAKGNILERFSAQQFPDLHSELNLSSLELGDSALYFCASSVARLSDEQFFGPGTRLTVL.

The CDR3 protein is CASSPDRGGQPQHF. In DNA, the CDR3 is TGTGCCAGCTCACCCGACAGGGGAGGCCAGCCCCAGCATTTT. The V call is TRBV18, the J call TRBJ1-5; 8 positions agree with TRBD1. V was pared by 3 bases and J by 7 bases, with 5 bases of the junction left unmatched. Germline values: CDR1 KGHSH, CDR2 LQKENI. The CDR3 loop spans 14 amino acids. The full variable domain, in which reference TRBV18 and TRBJ1-5 provide the parts outside the CDR3, is NAGVMQNPRHLVRRRGQEARLRCSPMKGHSHVYWYRQLPEEGLKFMVYLQKENIIDESGMPKERFSAEFPKEGPSILRIQQVVRGDSAAYFCASSPDRGGQPQHFGDGTRLSIL.

The chain is built from TRBV2 and TRBJ2-7, with D unresolved. Germline V lookup: CDR1 SNHLY, CDR2 FYNNEI. The germline V and J ends were trimmed by 2 bases and 6 bases, with 14 bases remaining between them. The CDR3 length is 14 residues. The CDR3 sequence: CASSERSVSGEQYF. The CDR3 DNA reads TGTGCCAGCAGTGAACGGTCGGTATCCGGCGAGCAGTACTTC.

This chain joins TRBV4-1 and TRBJ1-5, with 10 bases fitting TRBD1. Germline trimming cut 1 base from V and 3 bases from J; bases unmatched to any gene: 3. The CDR3 spans 16 residues. The germline CDR1 and CDR2 sequences are MGHRA and YSYEKL. CDR3 sequence reads: CASSQGQGADNQPQHF. The DNA for the CDR3 is TGCGCCAGCAGCCAAGGACAGGGGGCGGACAATCAGCCCCAGCATTTT.

This clone was observed once. The chain recombines TRBV19 with TRBJ1-1, with 7 bases aligning to TRBD1. Trimming at V came to 6 bases and at J to 1 base, leaving 14 bases not matched to a gene. Germline CDR1 reads LNHDA; CDR2 reads SQIVND (reference sequence). This CDR3 comprises 17 residues. The CDR3 here is CASSPLMGQTANTEAFF. CDR3 DNA: TGTGCCAGTAGCCCCCTCATGGGACAGACAGCGAACACTGAAGCTTTCTTT.

The chain is built from TRBV7-6 and TRBJ2-1; 8 bases fit TRBD2. The J segment lost 4 bases and the V segment lost 3 bases, leaving 8 bases of the junction unmatched. CDR1 SGHVS and CDR2 FNYEAQ come from the germline V gene. CDR3 length equals 16 residues. The CDR3 is CASSFSPSGLYNEQFF. DNA for the CDR3: TGTGCCAGCAGCTTTTCGCCTAGCGGGTTATACAATGAGCAGTTCTTC. Combining the CDR3 with reference TRBV7-6 and TRBJ2-1 gives the whole variable domain GAGVSQSPRYKVTKRGQDVALRCDPISGHVSLYWYRQALGQGPEFLTYFNYEAQQDKSGLPNDRFSAERPEGSISTLTIQRTEQRDSAMYRCASSFSPSGLYNEQFFGPGTRLTVL.

This rearrangement joins TRBV18 to TRBJ2-1, with 12 bases lining up with TRBD2. Germline V gene data show CDR1 as KGHSH and CDR2 as LQKENI. J was trimmed by 9 bases and V by 3 bases; bases with no gene match: 12. The CDR3 runs to 17 residues. CDR3 protein: CASSPGLAGSRRGEQFF. The CDR3 bases are TGTGCCAGCTCACCCGGACTAGCGGGGTCACGACGGGGTGAGCAGTTCTTC.

The V gene is TRBV30, the J gene TRBJ1-5; perhaps TRBD1 as D (6 bases). V lost 1 base and J 9 bases, leaving 19 bases between the germline ends. The CDR3 loop spans 15 amino acids. Per germline, CDR1 GTSNPN and CDR2 SVGIG (reference sequence). This CDR3 reads CAWSAEQGRVWPQHF. In DNA, the CDR3 is TGTGCCTGGAGTGCGGAACAGGGAAGGGTTTGGCCCCAGCATTTT.

V is TRBV7-3 and J is TRBJ2-5; 9 nucleotides align to TRBD1. The germline V gene has CDR1 SGHTA and CDR2 FQGTGA. The CDR3 length is 15 residues. V gave up 5 bases and J gave up 5 bases; unmatched junction bases: 9. The CDR3 coding sequence is TGTGCCAGCAGCGCTAACAGGGGGCGCGGGGAGACCCAGTACTTC. Translation: CASSANRGRGETQYF.

This chain connects TRBV27 to TRBJ2-2; TRBD1 matches 9 bases. With 4 bases clipped from V and 3 bases from J, the junction kept 3 bases outside the gene matches. Germline V CDR1 and CDR2: MNHEY, SMNVEV (reference sequence). The CDR3 loop spans 15 amino acids. The CDR3 loop is CASSYHRGHTGELFF. The CDR3 DNA sequence: TGTGCCAGCAGTTACCACAGGGGGCACACCGGGGAGCTGTTTTTT.

The chain joins TRBV1 to TRBJ2-3; the table assigns TRBD2, which was not confirmed against the DNA. TRBV1 is a listed pseudogene. The CDR3 sequence is 18 residues long. CDR3 in amino acids: CTSSPQAGTSGSTDTQYF. The DNA of the CDR3 is TGCACCAGCAGCCCCCAAGCCGGGACTAGCGGCAGCACAGATACGCAGTATTTT.

The chain recombines TRBV5-1 with TRBJ2-7, with 8 bases lining up with TRBD2. Unmatched junction bases numbered 10, after V lost 1 base and J lost 4 bases. The CDR3 runs 16 residues. CDR1 is SGHRS, CDR2 YFSETQ, per germline. As DNA, the CDR3 is TGCGCCAGCAGCTTGAGCCCTAGCGGGCTGTCTTACGAGCAGTACTTC. It translates to CASSLSPSGLSYEQYF.

This chain connects TRBV27 to TRBJ1-5, with D uncertain. Germline loops: CDR1 MNHEY, CDR2 SMNVEV (reference sequence). The CDR3 loop spans 14 amino acids. Trimming cost V 3 bases and J 6 bases, with 12 bases left between them. CDR3 bases: TGTGCCAGCAGTTTTCGTGCGGGAATTCAGCCCCAGCATTTT. The encoded protein is CASSFRAGIQPQHF.

Only a few counts were recorded for this clone. V usage is TRBV7-3 and J usage is TRBJ1-2, with 7 positions matching TRBD1. The V segment lost 5 bases and the J segment 4 bases; nucleotides outside the gene matches: 7. There are 14 residues in the CDR3. Germline V gene data show CDR1 as SGHTA and CDR2 as FQGTGA. CDR3: CASSPSGGSYGYTF. The DNA of the CDR3 is TGTGCCAGCAGCCCCTCAGGGGGGAGCTATGGCTACACCTTC. Full variable domain (remainder filled in from reference TRBV7-3 and TRBJ1-2): GAGVSQTPSNKVTEKGKYVELRCDPISGHTALYWYRQSLGQGPEFLIYFQGTGAADDSGLPNDRFFAVRPEGSVSTLKIQRTERGDSAVYLCASSPSGGSYGYTFGSGTRLTVV.

The CDR3 sequence is CASRPTGKDNQPQHF. The CDR3 region has the DNA TGCGCCAGCAGGCCTACAGGGAAGGACAATCAGCCCCAGCATTTT. The V call is TRBV5-1, the J call TRBJ1-5, with D possibly being TRBD1 (6 bases). The V gene's germline CDR1 is SGHRS and CDR2 YFSETQ. Between the trimmed V and J ends, which lost 5 bases and 3 bases, there was a span of 15 bases. CDR3 length: 15 residues.

This clone came up many times. The genes are TRBV27 and TRBJ2-5; D possibly corresponds to TRBD2 (5 bases). V dropped 3 bases and J dropped 2 bases, with 7 bases sitting between them. The CDR3 spans 13 residues. CDR1 and CDR2 from the germline V gene are MNHEY and SMNVEV (reference sequence). The CDR3 here is CASSLRTQETQYF. CDR3 coding DNA: TGTGCCAGCAGTTTGAGGACTCAAGAGACCCAGTACTTC.

This sequence joins TRBV4-2 and TRBJ2-2, with D possibly TRBD2 on 6 matching bases. CDR3 size: 15 residues. Trimming took 5 bases from V and 4 from J, leaving 14 bases between them. From germline, CDR1 is LGHNA and CDR2 YNFKEQ. In DNA, the CDR3 is TGTGCCAGCAGCGAGGCGGGACTTGGCACCGGGGAGCTGTTTTTT. Translating it yields CASSEAGLGTGELFF.

The rearrangement uses TRBV7-9 and TRBJ1-2, with 7 bases identical to TRBD1. Germline assignment: CDR1 SEHNR and CDR2 FQNEAQ (reference sequence). V shed 4 bases and J 3 bases; nucleotides not matched to a gene: 5. CDR3 length: 14 amino acids. For the CDR3, the DNA is TGTGCCAGCAGCTCGATCGACAGGGACTATGGCTACACCTTC. As protein: CASSSIDRDYGYTF.

The V call is TRBV3-1 (or the pseudogene TRBV3-2), the J call TRBJ2-4, with D perhaps matching TRBD1 (5 bases). V gave up 5 bases and J gave up 0 bases, with 17 bases separating them. In germline, CDR1 is LGHDT, CDR2 YNNKEL (reference sequence). The CDR3 loop spans 17 amino acids. The CDR3 loop is CASSAAGAGLAKNIQYF. DNA for the CDR3: TGTGCCAGCAGCGCCGCTGGGGCCGGTCTAGCCAAAAACATTCAGTACTTC.

This clone was counted only a few times. The V and J genes are TRBV7-2 and TRBJ2-2; D perhaps matches TRBD1 (6 bases). V lost 1 base, J lost 4 bases, and 10 bases lay in between. Germline CDR1 and CDR2: SGHTA and FQGNSA. The CDR3 covers 15 residues. The CDR3 nucleotides read TGTGCCAGCAGCTTAGGGGGGCCAACCACCGGGGAGCTGTTTTTT. Its translation is CASSLGGPTTGELFF.

The CDR3 bases are TGTGCCAGTAATAACGGGGGAACGGGGATAAGTCGGACTGAAGCTTTCTTT. Protein sequence: CASNNGGTGISRTEAFF. The V call is TRBV19, the J call TRBJ1-1; perhaps TRBD1 as D (5 bases). CDR1 is LNHDA, CDR2 SQIVND, per germline (reference sequence). The CDR3 spans 17 residues. V was cut by 7 bases and J by 5 bases, with 26 bases left in between.

The chain employs TRBV5-4 and TRBJ1-2; D is uncertain. V was clipped by 1 base and J by 1 base, with 5 bases between them. The germline V gene encodes CDR1 SGHNT and CDR2 YYREEE (reference sequence). The CDR3 has 13 residues. CDR3 coding DNA: TGTGCCAGCAGCTTGAACAGTAACTATGGCTACACCTTC. It specifies CASSLNSNYGYTF.